Below, 3 T cell receptor beta chains from the same sample are listed, as sequenced in a study of lymphopenia after photon versus proton radiotherapy. Only in-frame clones appear in the TCRdb table, and some are missing; sequencing was by immunoSEQ multiplex PCR. The sample has around 59,000 clones, 65% to 85% seen once. The source material was peripheral blood, sampled from a patient treated with proton-based radiotherapy. The receptors originated from a man in his 60s with pancreatic cancer.

In its sample, this clone was seen a few times. The same CDR3 is also encoded by other DNA sequences in this sample. The rearrangement joins TRBV5-6 to TRBJ1-3, with a tentative D call TRBD1 (6 bases). Looked up from germline, CDR1 is SGHDT and CDR2 is YYEEEE. Trimming stripped 4 bases from V and 0 bases from J, with 11 bases between. This CDR3 is built from 15 residues. The CDR3 reads CASSLTGFSGNTIYF. The CDR3 coding sequence is TGTGCCAGCAGCCTAACAGGGTTCTCTGGAAACACCATATATTTT.

In this sample, this clone is medium-sized. The chain joins TRBV15 to TRBJ1-2; D unclear. The CDR3 length is 14 residues. Germline CDR1 reads LNHNV; CDR2 reads YYDKDF (reference sequence). V was cut by 4 bases and J by 3 bases, with 12 bases left in between. CDR3 sequence: CATSNGQAYYGYTF. The DNA for the CDR3 is TGTGCCACCAGCAACGGGCAGGCGTACTATGGCTACACCTTC.

The rearrangement joins TRBV7-3 to TRBJ2-2; D ambiguous. V shed 2 bases and J shed 7 bases, with 8 bases lying between them. From germline, CDR1 is SGHTA and CDR2 FQGTGA. The CDR3 is 13 residues long. CDR3 amino acids: CASSLGYSGELFF. For the CDR3, the DNA is TGTGCCAGCAGCTTAGGTTATAGCGGGGAGCTGTTTTTT. Complete variable domain (other parts from reference TRBV7-3 and TRBJ2-2): GAGVSQTPSNKVTEKGKYVELRCDPISGHTALYWYRQSLGQGPEFLIYFQGTGAADDSGLPNDRFFAVRPEGSVSTLKIQRTERGDSAVYLCASSLGYSGELFFGEGSRLTVL.